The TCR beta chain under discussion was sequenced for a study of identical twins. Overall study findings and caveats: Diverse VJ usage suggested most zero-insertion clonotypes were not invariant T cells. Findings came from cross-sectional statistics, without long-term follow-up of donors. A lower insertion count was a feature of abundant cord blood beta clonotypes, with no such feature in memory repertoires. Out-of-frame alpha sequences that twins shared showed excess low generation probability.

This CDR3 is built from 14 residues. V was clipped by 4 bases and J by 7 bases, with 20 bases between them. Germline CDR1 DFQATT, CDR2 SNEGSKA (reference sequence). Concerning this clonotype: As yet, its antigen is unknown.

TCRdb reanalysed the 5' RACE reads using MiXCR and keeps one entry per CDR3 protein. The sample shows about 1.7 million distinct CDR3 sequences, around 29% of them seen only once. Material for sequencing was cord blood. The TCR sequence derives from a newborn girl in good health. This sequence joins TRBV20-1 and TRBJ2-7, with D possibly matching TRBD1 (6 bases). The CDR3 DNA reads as TGCAGTGCTACCCACCCGAACAGGGAAGATGAGCAGTACTTC. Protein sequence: CSATHPNREDEQYF.